These 22 T cell receptor beta chains were sequenced from one sample in a study of blood T cell repertoires in COVID-19. Here immunoSEQ multiplex PCR was the method, and the copy in TCRdb shows in-frame clones only, minus some. The sample lists some 240,000 clones; more than 75% were seen once. Sequencing was carried out using PBMCs or T cells enriched from blood (not recorded which). Receptors were obtained from a woman aged 40 to 50 with acute COVID-19.

The chain links TRBV19 to TRBJ1-1; D is possibly TRBD1 (5 bases). This CDR3 is 14 amino acids long. V was clipped by 5 bases and J by 1 base, with 11 bases between them. Per the germline V gene, CDR1 is LNHDA and CDR2 is SQIVND (reference sequence). The CDR3 loop reads CASSFGRGNTEAFF. In DNA, the CDR3 is TGTGCCAGTAGTTTTGGAAGGGGGAACACTGAAGCTTTCTTT.

The chain has TRBV5-1 and TRBJ1-1, with 7 bases identical to TRBD1. The CDR3 extends over 16 amino acids. With V trimmed by 4 bases and J by 2 bases, 11 bases remained unmatched. CDR1 and CDR2 from the germline V gene are SGHRS and YFSETQ. This chain's CDR3 is CASSLTTRTGNTEAFF. In DNA form, the CDR3 reads TGCGCCAGCAGCCTAACCACAAGGACAGGCAACACTGAAGCTTTCTTT.

This clone occurred once. The chain uses TRBV28 and TRBJ2-1, with TRBD2 matching over 8 bases. The CDR3 has 20 residues. CDR1 is MDHEN, CDR2 SYDVKM, per germline. V dropped 1 base and J dropped 7; count of bases not matched to a gene: 21. The chain's CDR3 is CASSLYISGTPAPNLNEQFF. CDR3 coding DNA: TGTGCCAGCAGTTTATACATTAGCGGGACCCCAGCCCCGAATTTGAATGAGCAGTTCTTC.

The V gene is TRBV5-8, the J gene TRBJ1-5; no firm D call. V dropped 4 bases and J dropped 0 bases, with 8 bases sitting between them. The CDR3 sequence is 14 residues long. Germline V gene data show CDR1 as SGHTS and CDR2 as YDEGEE. This CDR3 reads CASSVGYSNQPQHF. For the CDR3, the DNA is TGTGCCAGCAGCGTCGGTTATAGCAATCAGCCCCAGCATTTT.

The genes are TRBV7-2 and TRBJ1-2; tentative D call: TRBD1 (5 bases). V lost 3 bases, J lost 3 bases, and 14 bases lay in between. This CDR3 is 15 amino acids long. CDR1 is SGHTA and CDR2 is FQGNSA in the germline V gene. The CDR3 reads CASSLKTVSYYGYTF. CDR3 in DNA: TGTGCCAGCAGCTTGAAGACAGTATCGTACTATGGCTACACCTTC.

The V call is TRBV4-1, the J call TRBJ2-2, with 9 bases fitting TRBD1. Germline values: CDR1 MGHRA, CDR2 YSYEKL. This CDR3 is built from 17 residues. V trimming: 0 bases; J trimming: 1 base; junction bases outside the gene matches: 3. The chain's CDR3 is CASSQDEDRGNTGELFF. Here the CDR3 DNA reads TGCGCCAGCAGCCAAGATGAGGACAGGGGGAACACCGGGGAGCTGTTTTTT.

The rearrangement uses TRBV5-1 and TRBJ1-2; possible D gene TRBD1, 5 bases. In germline, CDR1 is SGHRS, CDR2 YFSETQ. The CDR3 contains 15 residues. V was shortened by 0 bases and J by 0 bases, with 9 bases between the two germline ends. This CDR3 reads CASSLGWGPNYGYTF. The DNA of the CDR3 is TGCGCCAGCAGCTTGGGTTGGGGCCCTAACTATGGCTACACCTTC.

This chain links TRBV6-5 with TRBJ2-3, with 9 bases matching TRBD2. V lost 7 bases and J lost 1; bases outside the gene matches: 3. The CDR3 spans 14 residues. Germline V gives CDR1 MNHEY, CDR2 SVGAGI. The CDR3 spells CASNGLARTDTQYF. As DNA, the CDR3 is TGTGCCAGCAACGGACTAGCGCGCACAGATACGCAGTATTTT.

As DNA, the CDR3 is TGTGCCAGCAGGGGGCAGGCAGAGACCCAGTACTTC. Its translation: CASRGQAETQYF. The V and J genes are TRBV2 and TRBJ2-5; TRBD1 is a possible D gene (5 bases). Germline V gives CDR1 SNHLY, CDR2 FYNNEI. V was trimmed by 6 bases and J by 4 bases, leaving 9 bases between them. The CDR3 totals 12 residues.

The CDR3 loop is CASSLLGQGEDTIYF. The CDR3 DNA sequence: TGTGCCAGCAGCCTACTGGGACAGGGGGAGGACACCATATATTTT. The rearrangement uses TRBV3-1 (or the pseudogene TRBV3-2) and TRBJ1-3; 11 bases are shared with TRBD1. Germline CDR1 reads LGHDT; CDR2 reads YNNKEL (reference sequence). Trimming removed 4 bases from V and 8 bases from J; junction bases left unmatched: 7. CDR3 size: 15 residues.

The chain couples TRBV10-3 to TRBJ2-1, with D possibly being TRBD2 (5 bases). In germline, CDR1 is ENHRY, CDR2 SYGVKD. The CDR3 spans 14 residues. Deletions cut 10 bases from V and 0 bases from J, with 13 bases between. The CDR3 DNA reads as TGTGCCACCCTTGCGGGCCGCTCCTACAATGAGCAGTTCTTC. Translation: CATLAGRSYNEQFF.

This chain joins TRBV11-2 and TRBJ1-4; D gene uncertain. Germline V gene sequence: CDR1 SGHAT, CDR2 FQNNGV. Trimming shortened V by 5 bases and J by 10 bases, and 11 bases separated the two germline ends. The CDR3 is 12 amino acids. CDR3 protein: CASSNQYRKLFF. For the CDR3, the DNA is TGTGCCAGCAGCAATCAATACAGAAAACTGTTTTTT.

V and J are TRBV5-1 and TRBJ2-1; TRBD1 might be the D (5 bases). This CDR3 comprises 13 residues. Trimming removed 4 bases from V and 5 bases from J, with 10 bases in between. The germline V gene has CDR1 SGHRS and CDR2 YFSETQ. CDR3 region: CASSEDIHNEQFF. Written as DNA, the CDR3 is TGCGCCAGCAGCGAGGACATACACAATGAGCAGTTCTTC. Combining the CDR3 with reference TRBV5-1 and TRBJ2-1 gives the whole variable domain KAGVTQTPRYLIKTRGQQVTLSCSPISGHRSVSWYQQTPGQGLQFLFEYFSETQRNKGNFPGRFSGRQFSNSRSEMNVSTLELGDSALYLCASSEDIHNEQFFGPGTRLTVL.

The rearrangement links TRBV24-1 to TRBJ2-1; 9 bases map to TRBD2. Trimming removed 0 bases from V and 2 bases from J; junction bases left unmatched: 7. The CDR3 consists of 18 residues. Germline CDR1 reads KGHDR; CDR2 reads SFDVKD. The CDR3, as DNA: TGTGCCACCAGTGATTTGAGTAGCGGGAGTGGGGCCTACAATGAGCAGTTCTTC. Translation: CATSDLSSGSGAYNEQFF.

The chain links TRBV3-1 (or the pseudogene TRBV3-2) to TRBJ2-7; D is possibly TRBD1 (6 bases). This CDR3 is built from 15 residues. V lost 2 bases and J lost 1, with 12 bases in between. Germline CDR1 reads LGHDT; CDR2 reads YNNKEL (reference sequence). CDR3 nucleotides: TGTGCCAGCAGCCAATCCTGGGGACAATCCTACGAGCAGTACTTC. It codes for CASSQSWGQSYEQYF.

The J gene is TRBJ2-7, the V gene TRBV5-1; 12 bases are a match to TRBD2. Unmatched junction bases numbered 5, after V lost 4 bases and J lost 0 bases. The V gene's germline CDR1 is SGHRS and CDR2 YFSETQ. This CDR3 spans 16 amino acids. The CDR3 region is CASSRTSGGNSYEQYF. The CDR3 DNA reads as TGCGCCAGCAGCCGTACTAGCGGGGGGAACTCCTACGAGCAGTACTTC. The full variable domain, its missing parts supplied by reference TRBV5-1 and TRBJ2-7, is KAGVTQTPRYLIKTRGQQVTLSCSPISGHRSVSWYQQTPGQGLQFLFEYFSETQRNKGNFPGRFSGRQFSNSRSEMNVSTLELGDSALYLCASSRTSGGNSYEQYFGPGTRLTVT.

The rearrangement uses TRBV5-8 and TRBJ2-1; 7 bases agree with TRBD1. The CDR3 extends over 12 amino acids. In germline, CDR1 is SGHTS, CDR2 YDEGEE. V shed 2 bases, J shed 9 bases, and the junction held 2 bases outside the gene matches. CDR3 loop: CASSFPGGEQFF. The CDR3 DNA reads as TGTGCCAGCAGCTTCCCAGGGGGTGAGCAGTTCTTC.

The chain carries TRBV2 and TRBJ1-6; no clear D gene. With 7 bases removed from V and 4 bases from J, the gap between germline ends came to 8 bases. CDR1 and CDR2 (germline): SNHLY, FYNNEI. The CDR3 has 13 amino acids. CDR3 in DNA: TGTGCCAGCACAAGAGATTATAATTCACCCCTCCACTTT. This codes for CASTRDYNSPLHF.

V is TRBV9 and J is TRBJ2-1, with D possibly matching TRBD2 (5 bases). CDR1 SGDLS and CDR2 YYNGEE come from the germline V gene. Trimming took 0 bases from V and 4 from J, leaving 14 bases between them. The CDR3 consists of 16 residues. The DNA for the CDR3 is TGTGCCAGCAGCGTAGGGGTCGGGAAGGTATACAATGAGCAGTTCTTC. Amino acid sequence: CASSVGVGKVYNEQFF.

The J gene is TRBJ2-1, the V gene TRBV30, with 11 bases identical to TRBD1. Per germline, CDR1 GTSNPN and CDR2 SVGIG (reference sequence). V lost 2 bases to trimming and J lost 8 bases; unmatched junction nucleotides: 8. The length of the CDR3 is 15 residues. CDR3 loop: CAWSLGQGAGDEQFF. The CDR3 DNA reads TGTGCCTGGAGTTTAGGACAGGGGGCGGGCGATGAGCAGTTCTTC.

J is TRBJ2-7 and V is TRBV12-3 or TRBV12-4, with TRBD2 as a possible D gene (5 bases). Trimming stripped 3 bases from V and 1 base from J, with 7 bases between. The CDR3 consists of 13 residues. CDR3 coding DNA: TGTGCCAGCAGTTTTGCGGGTTCCTACGAGCAGTACTTC. It codes for CASSFAGSYEQYF.

The chain couples TRBV2 to TRBJ2-2; 8 bases fit TRBD2. J gave up 5 bases and V 4 bases, and 3 bases lay outside the gene matches. Germline lookup yields CDR1 SNHLY and CDR2 FYNNEI. The CDR3 spans 14 residues. For the CDR3, the DNA is TGTGCCAGCAGTGCTAGCGGGTCTACCGGGGAGCTGTTTTTT. As protein: CASSASGSTGELFF.